This T cell receptor (beta chain) was retrieved from a study of blood T cell repertoires in COVID-19. Whole-study context: The United States, Italy and Spain provided the acute and convalescent COVID-19 samples. T cells, B-cell-depleted T cells, or PBMCs supplied cDNA or gDNA.

Cohort assignment relied on participant-reported clinical history. In the source study's methods: Counts of nucleated cells, estimated from reference gene primer amplification, were obtained. Measured with immunoSEQ multiplex PCR; TCRdb has only the in-frame clones, and not every one. D and trimming come from the DNA, and the V and J calls and clone size come from that table. Of about 160,000 clones listed, roughly 84% were seen once; the top ten hold nearly 8%. The sequenced sample was PBMCs or T cells enriched from blood (not recorded which). The origin of this receptor is a woman aged 45 to 65 who had recovered from COVID-19.

CDR3 sequence reads: CASSHDRPGLNTEAFF. CDR3 in DNA: TGTGCCAGCAGCCACGACAGGCCCGGCCTGAACACTGAAGCTTTCTTT. The chain is built from TRBV7-2 and TRBJ1-1, with a weak D call TRBD1 (6 bases). The V gene lost 5 bases and the J gene lost 0 bases, with 16 bases spanning the gap. The germline V gene encodes CDR1 SGHTA and CDR2 FQGNSA. The CDR3 length is 16 residues.